This T cell receptor beta chain was recovered during a study of blood T cell repertoires in COVID-19. Overall study context: Specimens from acute and convalescent COVID-19 originated in the United States, Italy and Spain.

The repertoire was sequenced with immunoSEQ multiplex PCR; TCRdb's copy has only in-frame clones and lacks some. The sample includes approximately 200,000 clones, 87% of them seen just once. The study assigned cohorts using participant-reported clinical history. Two consecutive negative NP/OP PCR tests, clearance, or resolved symptoms defined Cohort 3 recovery. V was pared by 0 bases and J by 7 bases, with 2 bases of the junction left unmatched. The CDR3 consists of 15 residues. CDR1 and CDR2 (germline): SGDLS, YYNGEE. In its sample, this clone was seen once. Sequences were obtained from PBMCs or T cells enriched from blood (not recorded which). The rearrangement links TRBV9 to TRBJ2-3; TRBD2 agrees at 13 bases. This receptor was obtained from a woman aged 25 to 39 who had recovered from COVID-19. CDR3: CASSVGLAGGNTQYF. The CDR3 DNA is TGTGCCAGCAGCGTAGGACTAGCGGGGGGTAATACGCAGTATTTT.